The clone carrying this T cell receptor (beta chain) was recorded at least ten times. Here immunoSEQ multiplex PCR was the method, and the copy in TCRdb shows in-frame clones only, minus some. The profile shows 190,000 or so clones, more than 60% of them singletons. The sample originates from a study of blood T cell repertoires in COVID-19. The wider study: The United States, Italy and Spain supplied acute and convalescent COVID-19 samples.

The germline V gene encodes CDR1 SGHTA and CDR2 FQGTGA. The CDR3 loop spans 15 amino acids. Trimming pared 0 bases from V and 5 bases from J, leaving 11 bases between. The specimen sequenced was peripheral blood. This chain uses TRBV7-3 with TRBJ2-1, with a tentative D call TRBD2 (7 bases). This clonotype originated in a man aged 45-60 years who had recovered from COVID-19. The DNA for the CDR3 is TGTGCCAGCAGCTTAACGCGGGGGCGCCACAATGAGCAGTTCTTC. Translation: CASSLTRGRHNEQFF.